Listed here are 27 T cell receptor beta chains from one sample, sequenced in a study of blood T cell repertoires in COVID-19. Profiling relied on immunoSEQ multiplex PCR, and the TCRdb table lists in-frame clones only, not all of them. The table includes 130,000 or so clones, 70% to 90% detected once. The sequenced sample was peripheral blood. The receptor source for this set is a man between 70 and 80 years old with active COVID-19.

CDR3 nucleotide sequence: TGCGCCAGCACCCGGATCGGGGGTATATACACTGAAGCTTTCTTT. Amino acid sequence: CASTRIGGIYTEAFF. The rearrangement joins TRBV4-1 to TRBJ1-1, with D possibly matching TRBD1 (5 bases). CDR3 length: 15 amino acids. V was cut by 7 bases and J by 3 bases, with 18 bases left in between. CDR1 and CDR2 (germline): MGHRA, YSYEKL.

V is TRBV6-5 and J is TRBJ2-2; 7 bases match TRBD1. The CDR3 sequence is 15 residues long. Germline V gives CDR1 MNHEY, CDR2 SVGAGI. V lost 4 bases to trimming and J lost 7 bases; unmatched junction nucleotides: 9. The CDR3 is CASSWKGAVVGELFF. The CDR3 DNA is TGTGCCAGCAGTTGGAAGGGGGCGGTTGTCGGGGAGCTGTTTTTT.

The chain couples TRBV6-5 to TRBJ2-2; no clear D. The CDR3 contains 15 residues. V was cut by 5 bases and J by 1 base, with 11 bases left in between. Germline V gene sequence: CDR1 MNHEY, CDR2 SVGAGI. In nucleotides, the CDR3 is TGTGCCAGCAGTCGTCGCAGGAAGAACACCGGGGAGCTGTTTTTT. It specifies CASSRRRKNTGELFF.

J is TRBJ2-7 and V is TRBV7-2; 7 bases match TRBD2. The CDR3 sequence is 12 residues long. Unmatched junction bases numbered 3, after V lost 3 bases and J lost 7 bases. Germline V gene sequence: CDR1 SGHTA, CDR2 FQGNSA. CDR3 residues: CASSFREGEQYF. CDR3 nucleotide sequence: TGTGCCAGCAGCTTTAGGGAGGGGGAGCAGTACTTC.

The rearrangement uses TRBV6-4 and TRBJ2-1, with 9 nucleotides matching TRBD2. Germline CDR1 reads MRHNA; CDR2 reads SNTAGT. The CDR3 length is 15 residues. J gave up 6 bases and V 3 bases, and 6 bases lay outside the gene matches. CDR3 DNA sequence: TGTGCCAGCAGTGAGTTAGCGGGGGACCCCAATGAGCAGTTCTTC. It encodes CASSELAGDPNEQFF.

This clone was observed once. This CDR3 reads CASSLLESGGTVAAETQYF. CDR3 nucleotides: TGTGCCAGCAGCTTACTCGAAAGCGGAGGGACAGTGGCTGCGGAGACCCAGTACTTC. The gene calls are TRBV7-9 and TRBJ2-5, with D tentatively TRBD1 (7 bases). Germline loops: CDR1 SEHNR, CDR2 FQNEAQ (reference sequence). The CDR3 runs 19 residues. Trimming took 2 bases from V and 5 from J, leaving 27 bases between them.

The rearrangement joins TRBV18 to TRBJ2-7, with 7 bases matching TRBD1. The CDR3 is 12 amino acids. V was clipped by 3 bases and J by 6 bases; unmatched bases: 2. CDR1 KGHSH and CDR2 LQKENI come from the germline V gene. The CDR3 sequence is CASSPQGVEQYF. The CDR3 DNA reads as TGTGCCAGCTCACCCCAGGGGGTCGAGCAGTACTTC.

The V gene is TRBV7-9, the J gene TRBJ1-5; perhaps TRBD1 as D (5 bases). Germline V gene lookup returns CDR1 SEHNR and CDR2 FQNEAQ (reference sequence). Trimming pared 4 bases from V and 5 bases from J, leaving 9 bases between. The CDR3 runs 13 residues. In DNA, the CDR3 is TGTGCCAGCAGCTCCGGGGGGGATCAGCCCCAGCATTTT. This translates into CASSSGGDQPQHF.

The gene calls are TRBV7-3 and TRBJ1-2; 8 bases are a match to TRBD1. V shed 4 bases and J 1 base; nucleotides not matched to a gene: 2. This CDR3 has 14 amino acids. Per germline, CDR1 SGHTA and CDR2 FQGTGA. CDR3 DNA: TGTGCCAGCAGCTCGGACAGGGTTAACTATGGCTACACCTTC. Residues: CASSSDRVNYGYTF.

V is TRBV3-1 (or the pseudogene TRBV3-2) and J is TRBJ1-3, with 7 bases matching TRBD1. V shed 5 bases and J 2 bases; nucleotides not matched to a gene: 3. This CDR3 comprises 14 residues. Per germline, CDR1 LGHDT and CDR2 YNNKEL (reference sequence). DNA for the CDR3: TGTGCCAGCAGCTACGACAGGGCTGGAAACACCATATATTTT. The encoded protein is CASSYDRAGNTIYF.

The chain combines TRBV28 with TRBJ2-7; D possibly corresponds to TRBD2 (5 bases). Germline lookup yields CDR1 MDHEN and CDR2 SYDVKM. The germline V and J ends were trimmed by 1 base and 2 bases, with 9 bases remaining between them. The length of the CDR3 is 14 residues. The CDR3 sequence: CASSLYRGTYEQYF. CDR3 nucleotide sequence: TGTGCCAGCAGTTTATATCGGGGAACCTACGAGCAGTACTTC.

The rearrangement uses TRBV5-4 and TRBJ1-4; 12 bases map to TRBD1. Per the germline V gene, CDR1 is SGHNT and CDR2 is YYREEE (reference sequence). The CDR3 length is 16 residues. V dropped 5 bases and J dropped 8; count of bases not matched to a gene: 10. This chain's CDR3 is CASSFRDRGPREKLFF. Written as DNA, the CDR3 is TGTGCCAGCAGTTTTCGGGACAGGGGGCCTAGGGAAAAACTGTTTTTT. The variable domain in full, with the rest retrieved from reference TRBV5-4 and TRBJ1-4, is ETGVTQSPTHLIKTRGQQVTLRCSSQSGHNTVSWYQQALGQGPQFIFQYYREEENGRGNFPPRFSGLQFPNYSSELNVNALELDDSALYLCASSFRDRGPREKLFFGSGTQLSVL.

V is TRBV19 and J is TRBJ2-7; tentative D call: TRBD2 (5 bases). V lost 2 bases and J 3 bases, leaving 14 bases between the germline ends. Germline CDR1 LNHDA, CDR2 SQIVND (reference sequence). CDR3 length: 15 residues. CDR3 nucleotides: TGTGCCAGTAGTATAAGGTCAGGCGACTACTACGAGCAGTACTTC. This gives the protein CASSIRSGDYYEQYF. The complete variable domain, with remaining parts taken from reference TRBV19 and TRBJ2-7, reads DGGITQSPKYLFRKEGQNVTLSCEQNLNHDAMYWYRQDPGQGLRLIYYSQIVNDFQKGDIAEGYSVSREKKESFPLTVTSAQKNPTAFYLCASSIRSGDYYEQYFGPGTRLTVT.

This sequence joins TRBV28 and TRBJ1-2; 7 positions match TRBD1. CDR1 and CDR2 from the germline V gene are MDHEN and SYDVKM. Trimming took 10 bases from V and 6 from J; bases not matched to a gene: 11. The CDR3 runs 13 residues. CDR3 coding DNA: TGTGCCATCCTACCGAGACAGGGAAATGGCTACACCTTC. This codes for CAILPRQGNGYTF.

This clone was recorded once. CDR3 nucleotide sequence: TGTGCCAGCAGCCCGGGACAGGGGAATATTGGAAACACCATATATTTT. Its protein product is CASSPGQGNIGNTIYF. The V call is TRBV6-2 or TRBV6-3, the J call TRBJ1-3; 10 bases are shared with TRBD1. The CDR3 extends over 16 amino acids. The V and J ends lost 6 bases and 3 bases, in that order; junction bases with no gene match: 8. CDR1 and CDR2 (germline): MNHEY, SVGEGT.

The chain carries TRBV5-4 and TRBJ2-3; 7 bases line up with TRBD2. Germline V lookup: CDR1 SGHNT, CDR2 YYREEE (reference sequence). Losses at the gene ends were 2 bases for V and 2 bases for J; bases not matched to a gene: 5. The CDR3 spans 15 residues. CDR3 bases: TGTGCCAGCAGCTTCGGTGGGAGGGCCACAGATACGCAGTATTTT. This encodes CASSFGGRATDTQYF.

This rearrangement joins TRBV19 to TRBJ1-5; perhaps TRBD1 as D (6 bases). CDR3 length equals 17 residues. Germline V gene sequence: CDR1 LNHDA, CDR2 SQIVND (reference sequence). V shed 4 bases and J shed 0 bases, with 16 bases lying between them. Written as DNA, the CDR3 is TGTGCCAGTAGTACCATACAGGGAACTCATAGCAATCAGCCCCAGCATTTT. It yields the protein CASSTIQGTHSNQPQHF.

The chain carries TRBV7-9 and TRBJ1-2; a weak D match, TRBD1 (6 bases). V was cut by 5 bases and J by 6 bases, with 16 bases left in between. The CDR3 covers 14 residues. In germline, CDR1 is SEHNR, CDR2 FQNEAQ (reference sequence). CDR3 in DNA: TGTGCCAGCAGCCGGCGAGGGGGATCTCATGGCTACACCTTC. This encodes CASSRRGGSHGYTF.

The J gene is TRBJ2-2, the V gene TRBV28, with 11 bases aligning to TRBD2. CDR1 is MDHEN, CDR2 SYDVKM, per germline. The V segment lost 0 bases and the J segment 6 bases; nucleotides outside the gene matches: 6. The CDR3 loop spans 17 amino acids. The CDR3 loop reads CASSLWNLAGGPGELFF. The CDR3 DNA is TGTGCCAGCAGTTTATGGAACCTAGCGGGAGGCCCCGGGGAGCTGTTTTTT.

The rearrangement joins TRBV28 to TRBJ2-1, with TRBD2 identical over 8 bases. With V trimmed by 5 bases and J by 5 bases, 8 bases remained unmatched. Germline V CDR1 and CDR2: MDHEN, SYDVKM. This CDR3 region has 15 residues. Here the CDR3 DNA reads TGTGCCAGCAGTACCCCGGGACTAGGACACAATGAGCAGTTCTTC. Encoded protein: CASSTPGLGHNEQFF.

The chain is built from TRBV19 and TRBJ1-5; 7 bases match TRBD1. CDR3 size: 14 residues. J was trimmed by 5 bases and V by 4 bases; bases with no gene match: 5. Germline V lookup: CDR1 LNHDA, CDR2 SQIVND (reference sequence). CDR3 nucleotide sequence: TGTGCCAGTAGTAGCCAGGGGGGATATCAGCCCCAGCATTTT. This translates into CASSSQGGYQPQHF.

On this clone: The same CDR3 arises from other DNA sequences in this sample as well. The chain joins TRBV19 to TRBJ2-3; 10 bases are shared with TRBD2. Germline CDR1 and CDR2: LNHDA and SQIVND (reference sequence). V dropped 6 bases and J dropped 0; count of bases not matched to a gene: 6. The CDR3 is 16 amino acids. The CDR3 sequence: CASSPGLAVSTDTQYF. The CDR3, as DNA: TGTGCCAGTAGCCCCGGACTAGCGGTTAGCACAGATACGCAGTATTTT. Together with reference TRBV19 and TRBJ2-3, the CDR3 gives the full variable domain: DGGITQSPKYLFRKEGQNVTLSCEQNLNHDAMYWYRQDPGQGLRLIYYSQIVNDFQKGDIAEGYSVSREKKESFPLTVTSAQKNPTAFYLCASSPGLAVSTDTQYFGPGTRLTVL.

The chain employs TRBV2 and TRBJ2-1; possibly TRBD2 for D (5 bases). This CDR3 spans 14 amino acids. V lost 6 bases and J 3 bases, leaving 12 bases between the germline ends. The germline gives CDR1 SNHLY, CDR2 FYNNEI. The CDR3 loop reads CASRRTLFYNEQFF. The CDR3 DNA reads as TGTGCCAGCAGGAGGACTTTATTCTACAATGAGCAGTTCTTC. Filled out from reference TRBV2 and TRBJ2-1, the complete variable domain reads EPEVTQTPSHQVTQMGQEVILRCVPISNHLYFYWYRQILGQKVEFLVSFYNNEISEKSEIFDDQFSVERPDGSNFTLKIRSTKLEDSAMYFCASRRTLFYNEQFFGPGTRLTVL.

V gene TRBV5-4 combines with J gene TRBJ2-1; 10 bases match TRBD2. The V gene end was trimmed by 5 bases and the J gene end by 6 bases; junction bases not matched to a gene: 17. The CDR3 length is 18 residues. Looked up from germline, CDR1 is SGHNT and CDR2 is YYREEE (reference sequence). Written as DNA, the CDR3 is TGTGCCAGCAGTCCCGGGCTAGCGGGAGTTAGAATGGTCAATGAGCAGTTCTTC. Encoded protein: CASSPGLAGVRMVNEQFF.

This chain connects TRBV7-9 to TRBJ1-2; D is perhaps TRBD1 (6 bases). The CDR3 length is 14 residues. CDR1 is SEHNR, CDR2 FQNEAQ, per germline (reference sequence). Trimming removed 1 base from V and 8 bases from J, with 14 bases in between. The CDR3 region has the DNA TGTGCCAGCAGCTTAGGAGACAGGTTTCGGGGCTACACCTTC. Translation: CASSLGDRFRGYTF.

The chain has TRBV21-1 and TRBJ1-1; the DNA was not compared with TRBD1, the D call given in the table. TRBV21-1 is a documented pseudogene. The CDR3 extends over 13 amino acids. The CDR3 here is CASRSPPQAEAFF. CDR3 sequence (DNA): TGTGCCAGCAGGTCCCCCCCTCAGGCTGAAGCTTTCTTT.

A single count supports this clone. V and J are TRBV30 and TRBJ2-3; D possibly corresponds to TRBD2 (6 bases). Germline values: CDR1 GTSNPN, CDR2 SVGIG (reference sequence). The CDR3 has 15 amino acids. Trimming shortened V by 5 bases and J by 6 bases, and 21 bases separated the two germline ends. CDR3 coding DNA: TGTGCCTGGGCCCCGAAGGGACTGTCCGGGGATACGCAGTATTTT. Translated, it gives CAWAPKGLSGDTQYF.